Below, 6 T cell receptor beta chains from the same sample are listed, as sequenced in a study of TIL therapy for anti-PD-1-resistant metastatic lung cancer. This was the immunoSEQ v3 assay. TCRdb's copy holds only in-frame clones and misses some; the assay was immunoSEQ multiplex PCR. The sample gives under 70,000 clones, around 87% of which show up once; 2% to 3% is in the top ten. Time point defined: pre-treatment sample, taken before nivolumab and TIL therapy. The sequencing used blood, collected at baseline. The receptor set was obtained from a person between 25 and 79 years old with non-small cell lung cancer.

The chain couples TRBV3-1 (or the pseudogene TRBV3-2) to TRBJ2-3; the match to TRBD2 covers 8 bases. Germline values: CDR1 LGHDT, CDR2 YNNKEL (reference sequence). The CDR3 runs 17 residues. The V and J ends lost 0 bases and 5 bases, in that order; junction bases with no gene match: 10. The CDR3, as DNA: TGTGCCAGCAGCCAAGACGCGGGGGGTCAAATGAGAGATACGCAGTATTTT. This gives the protein CASSQDAGGQMRDTQYF.

This clone was recorded a few times. V gene TRBV7-3 combines with J gene TRBJ1-5, with D hard to call. This CDR3 has 13 amino acids. The V end was cut by 2 bases, the J end by 6 bases, with 8 bases between. CDR1 and CDR2 (germline): SGHTA, FQGTGA. The chain's CDR3 is CASSLDVSQPQHF. CDR3 coding DNA: TGTGCCAGCAGCTTAGATGTCAGTCAGCCCCAGCATTTT. The full variable domain, completed using reference TRBV7-3 and TRBJ1-5, is GAGVSQTPSNKVTEKGKYVELRCDPISGHTALYWYRQSLGQGPEFLIYFQGTGAADDSGLPNDRFFAVRPEGSVSTLKIQRTERGDSAVYLCASSLDVSQPQHFGDGTRLSIL.

This clone has only one observation. The CDR3 here is CASSVEASGIYEQYF. The CDR3 DNA reads TGTGCCAGCAGCGTAGAGGCTAGCGGGATTTACGAGCAGTACTTC. The chain is built from TRBV9 and TRBJ2-7; TRBD2 agrees at 9 bases. The germline V gene has CDR1 SGDLS and CDR2 YYNGEE. The V segment lost 0 bases and the J segment 4 bases; nucleotides outside the gene matches: 5. The CDR3 loop spans 15 amino acids.

The chain uses TRBV21-1 and TRBJ2-5; the table's D call of TRBD1 was not tested on the DNA. TRBV21-1 is reported as a pseudogene. The CDR3 sequence is 16 residues long. The chain's CDR3 is CASSIQTGKAEETQYF. The CDR3 DNA reads as TGTGCCAGCAGCATCCAGACAGGGAAGGCGGAAGAGACCCAGTACTTC.

The chain recombines TRBV3-1 (or the pseudogene TRBV3-2) with TRBJ2-6; D gene uncertain. Germline V gene data show CDR1 as LGHDT and CDR2 as YNNKEL (reference sequence). Trimming cost V 4 bases and J 2 bases, with 3 bases left between them. The CDR3 is 13 residues long. CDR3 in amino acids: CASSPAGANVLTF. CDR3 bases: TGTGCCAGCAGCCCCGCTGGGGCCAACGTCCTGACTTTC.

This clone was detected only once. This chain uses TRBV10-2 with TRBJ2-7; D gene uncertain. Germline V CDR1 and CDR2: WSHSY, SAAADI. This CDR3 spans 15 amino acids. Trimming cost V 6 bases and J 0 bases, with 15 bases left between them. Here the CDR3 reads CASRTIGPSSYEQYF. The CDR3 DNA follows: TGCGCCAGCAGGACCATAGGACCAAGCTCCTACGAGCAGTACTTC.